This T cell receptor (beta chain) comes out of a study of shared clonotypes between healthy human individuals. Across the study: The plates for each donor numbered three CD4 naive, three CD4 memory, two CD8 naive and one CD8 memory. Findings of the study overall: Sharing across four donors was highest in naive CD4 (approximately 5%) and lowest in memory CD8 (approximately 0.4%). Naive subsets, compared against memory subsets, generally had larger estimated richness values.

Genomic DNA per cell subset filled all wells of several immunoSEQ plates. Using immunoSEQ multiplex PCR, the repertoire was profiled, and TCRdb retains in-frame clones only, with some absent. The table shows about 870,000 clones, with approximately 92% occurring only once. CD45RO negativity and positive selection for CCR7 defined naive CD8 cells, a population that excluded terminally differentiated effector memory CD45RA+ cells. Worth noting for this clone: Antigen unknown.

CDR1 is SEHNR, CDR2 FQNEAQ, per germline (reference sequence). Trimming removed 2 bases from V and 2 bases from J, with 5 bases in between. The CDR3 consists of 13 residues. V gene TRBV7-9 combines with J gene TRBJ2-3; unclear D gene. Input material: naive CD8+ T cells sorted from blood. The receptor comes from a man aged 25-45 years in good health. The CDR3: CASSLNPTDTQYF. In nucleotides, the CDR3 is TGTGCCAGCAGCTTAAACCCCACAGATACGCAGTATTTT. Variable domain in full (rest from reference TRBV7-9 and TRBJ2-3): DTGVSQNPRHKITKRGQNVTFRCDPISEHNRLYWYRQTLGQGPEFLTYFQNEAQLEKSRLLSDRFSAERPKGSFSTLEIQRTEQGDSAMYLCASSLNPTDTQYFGPGTRLTVL.